Listed below are T cell receptor beta chains from one sample, sequenced in a study of T cell repertoires in cytomegalovirus infection. The antigens for these receptors are not known. TCRdb redid the calling of the reads with MiXCR, one entry per CDR3 protein. The repertoire holds approximately 910,000 distinct CDR3 sequences, 30% to 40% seen once, with around an eighth in the top ten. The sample here was cultured CD8+ T cells from PBMCs, taken from culture after CMV antigen stimulation. The receptors here all came from a human donor in good health (CMV status not recorded). Some clones in this sample may be carry-over from other donors' samples. The CDR3 runs from the conserved cysteine through the conserved F or W. Fields, in order: CDR3 DNA, CDR3 protein, clone size, J gene, V gene, D gene. A D gene is named only where the DNA matches it firmly. Clone size is given for some rows only: seen once, a few or many times, or a class if the clone is expanded.

TGTGCCAGCAGTTACGGGTCTGAGCAGTTCTTC CASSYGSEQFF many TRBJ2-1 TRBV6-5 .
TGTGCCAGCAGCCTCCCTAGATTCGGGAACACTGAAGCTTTCTTT CASSLPRFGNTEAFF few TRBJ1-1 TRBV7-9 .
TGTGCCAGCAGCAGCAACGGGGATACGCAGTATTTT CASSSNGDTQYF few TRBJ2-3 TRBV6-1 .
TGTGCCAGCAGTCCAATTTGGACAGGGGGCATTTACAATGAGCAGTTCTTC CASSPIWTGGIYNEQFF . TRBJ2-1 TRBV27 TRBD1
TGTGCCAGCAGCCCCTATGACAGGCCTCCGAACACTGAAGCTTTCTTT CASSPYDRPPNTEAFF . TRBJ1-1 TRBV5-5 .
TGTGCCAGCGGAACAGGCCTGTCTGGCAATGAGCAGTTCTTC CASGTGLSGNEQFF few TRBJ2-1 TRBV7-2 .
TGTGCCAGTAGCTGGACAGGGCGTAATAGCAATCAGCCCCAGCATTTT CASSWTGRNSNQPQHF . TRBJ1-5 TRBV19 TRBD1
TGTGCCACCAGTGATTTGGCTAGCAATCAGCCCCAGCATTTT CATSDLASNQPQHF . TRBJ1-5 TRBV24-1 .
TGTGCCAGCAGTTTATCGGAGGGCGGGGAGACCCAGTACTTC CASSLSEGGETQYF once TRBJ2-5 TRBV27 .
TGTGCCAGCAGCTTACCTCAGACAGGTACTAGCACAGATACGCAGTATTTT CASSLPQTGTSTDTQYF many TRBJ2-3 TRBV7-8 .
TGTGCCAGCAGTTCAGCAGTCACTGAAGCTTTCTTT CASSSAVTEAFF few TRBJ1-1 TRBV6-2/TRBV6-3 .
TGCGCCAGCAGCCAAGAGGTCGTGGGACCCCAAGAGACCCAGTACTTC CASSQEVVGPQETQYF . TRBJ2-5 TRBV4-1 .
TGTGCCAGCAGCTTAGGTTGGGGGGCAAGTCAGCCCCAGCATTTT CASSLGWGASQPQHF . TRBJ1-5 TRBV11-2 .
TGTGCCAGCAGTTTATGGGGCGGGGGTACCTACAATGAGCAGTTCTTC CASSLWGGGTYNEQFF . TRBJ2-1 TRBV12-3/TRBV12-4 TRBD2
TGTGCCAGCACATGGACTAGCGGGGGTAATAGCGAGCAGTACTTC CASTWTSGGNSEQYF few TRBJ2-7 TRBV6-5 TRBD2
TGTGCCAGTAGTAGACCAGGGACTGAAGCTTTCTTT CASSRPGTEAFF few TRBJ1-1 TRBV19 .
TGTGCCAGCAGTTTTAGCCTTCCGGGACAGGGGAGGACTGAAGCTTTCTTT CASSFSLPGQGRTEAFF . TRBJ1-1 TRBV12-3/TRBV12-4 TRBD1
TGCGCCAGCAGCCAAGTGCCCGGGGTGGAGGGTTCACCCCTCCACTTT CASSQVPGVEGSPLHF . TRBJ1-6 TRBV4-1 .
TGTGCCAGCCACACGGGGTTGGGCTATGGCTACACCTTC CASHTGLGYGYTF . TRBJ1-2 TRBV9 .
TGTGCCAGCAGTGACGGATCCGGGCGGGGTGGCTACACCTTC CASSDGSGRGGYTF few TRBJ1-2 TRBV27 .
TGTGCCAGTAGTATATCGGACAGCCTGCCGCCCCAGCATTTT CASSISDSLPPQHF . TRBJ1-5 TRBV19 .
TGTGCCAGCAGCAAGGATTACCTTAACACTGAAGCTTTCTTT CASSKDYLNTEAFF many TRBJ1-1 TRBV7-9 .